The TCR beta chain under discussion was sequenced for a study of chemoradiotherapy in HPV16-positive cancers. General observations from the study: Only a couple of HPV16-positive patients supplied the functional HPV-specificity definition. Non-HPV-specific T cells did not expand in tumors during treatment, whereas candidate HPV-specific clones and E7-related motifs did.

V was clipped by 7 bases and J by 5 bases, with 15 bases between them. This CDR3 is built from 13 residues. Per the germline V gene, CDR1 is SEHNR and CDR2 is FQNEAQ (reference sequence). Repertoires were generated with immunoSEQ multiplex PCR, while TCRdb's copy carries only in-frame clones and drops some. Of tens of thousands of clones listed, roughly 75% are singletons. Details on this clone: The antigen is not known.

The sequence came from a human donor with HPV-associated anogenital cancer. This specimen consisted of blood, obtained from a patient who underwent chemoradiotherapy. J is TRBJ2-7 and V is TRBV7-9; weak D call: TRBD2 (6 bases). For the CDR3, the DNA is TGTGCCAGCACCTTGGGGGGTTTGGACGAGCAGTACTTC. Protein sequence: CASTLGGLDEQYF.